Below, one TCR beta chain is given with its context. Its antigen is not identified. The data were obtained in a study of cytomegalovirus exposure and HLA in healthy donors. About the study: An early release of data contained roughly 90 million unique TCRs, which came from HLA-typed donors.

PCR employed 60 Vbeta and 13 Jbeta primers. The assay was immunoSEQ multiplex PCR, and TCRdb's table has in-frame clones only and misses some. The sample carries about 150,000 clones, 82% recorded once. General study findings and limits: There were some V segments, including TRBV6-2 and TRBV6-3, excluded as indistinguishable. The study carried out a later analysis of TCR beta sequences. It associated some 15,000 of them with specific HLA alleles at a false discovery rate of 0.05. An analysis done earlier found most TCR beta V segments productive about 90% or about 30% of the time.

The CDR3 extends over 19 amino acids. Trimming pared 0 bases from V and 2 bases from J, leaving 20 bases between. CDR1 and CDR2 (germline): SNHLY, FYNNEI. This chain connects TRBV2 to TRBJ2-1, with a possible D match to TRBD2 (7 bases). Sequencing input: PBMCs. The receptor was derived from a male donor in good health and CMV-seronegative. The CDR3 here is CASSEAGGADSRAYNEQFF. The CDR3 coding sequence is TGTGCCAGCAGTGAAGCAGGGGGGGCGGACTCTAGGGCCTACAATGAGCAGTTCTTC.